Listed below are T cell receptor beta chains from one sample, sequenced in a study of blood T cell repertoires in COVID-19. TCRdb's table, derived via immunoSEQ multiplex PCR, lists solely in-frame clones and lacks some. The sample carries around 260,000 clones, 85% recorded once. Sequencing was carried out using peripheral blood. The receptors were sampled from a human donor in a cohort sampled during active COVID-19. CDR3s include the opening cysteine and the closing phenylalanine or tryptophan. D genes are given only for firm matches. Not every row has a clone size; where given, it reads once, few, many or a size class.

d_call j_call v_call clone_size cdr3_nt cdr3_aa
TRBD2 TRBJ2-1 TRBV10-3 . TGTGCCATCAGTGGGGAGGGTAGCGGGAGTAGTGTGTTCTTC CAISGEGSGSSVFF
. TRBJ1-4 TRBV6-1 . TGTGCCAGCAGTGAATGGAGTGAAAAACTGTTTTTT CASSEWSEKLFF
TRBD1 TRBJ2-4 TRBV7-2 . TGTGCCAGCAGTCCCAAGGCCGGGACAGGGACAAACATTCAGTACTTC CASSPKAGTGTNIQYF
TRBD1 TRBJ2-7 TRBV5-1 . TGCGCCAGCAGCTTTGGGACAGGGGGCGAGCAGTACTTC CASSFGTGGEQYF
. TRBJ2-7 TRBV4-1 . TGCGCCAGCAGCCAAGATAGGAGCATGGGCTCCTACGAGCAGTACTTC CASSQDRSMGSYEQYF
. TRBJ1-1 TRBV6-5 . TGTGCCAGCACTTCCCCCTTGGGGGGGCTGTCTGAAGCTTTCTTT CASTSPLGGLSEAFF
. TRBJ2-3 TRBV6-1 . TGTGCCAGCAGTGAAAACCCACGGGGAGGAACAGATACGCAGTATTTT CASSENPRGGTDTQYF
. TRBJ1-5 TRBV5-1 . TGCGCCAGCAGCTTGGCCCCTGGAGGGAATAGCAATCAGCCCCAGCATTTT CASSLAPGGNSNQPQHF
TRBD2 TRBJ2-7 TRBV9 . TGTGCCAGCAGCATTACTAGCGGGAGAGCCTACGACGAGCAGTACTTC CASSITSGRAYDEQYF
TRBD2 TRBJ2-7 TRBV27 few TGTGCCAGCAGTCCTAAGGCTAGCGGCCCCTACGAGCAGTACTTC CASSPKASGPYEQYF
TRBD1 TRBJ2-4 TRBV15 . TGTGCCACCAGCAGAGGAGACAGGGTGAACATTCAGTACTTC CATSRGDRVNIQYF
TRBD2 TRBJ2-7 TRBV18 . TGTGCCAGCTCACCATCTAGCGGCGTCTACGAGCAGTACTTC CASSPSSGVYEQYF
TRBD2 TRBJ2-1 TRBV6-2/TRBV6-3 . TGTGCCAGCAGTTACCCGCTAGCGGGAGGGCCCCCGCGGGGTGAGCAGTTCTTC CASSYPLAGGPPRGEQFF
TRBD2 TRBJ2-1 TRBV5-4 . TGTGCCAGCAGCTTGGCCAGTGGGACTAGCGGGATTAATGAGCAGTTCTTC CASSLASGTSGINEQFF
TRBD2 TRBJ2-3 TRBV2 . TGTGCCAGCAGTGGAAACGGGAGGGCCACAGATACGCAGTATTTT CASSGNGRATDTQYF
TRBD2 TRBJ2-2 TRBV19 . TGTGCTTGTCGTCGGGGAGCGGGAGGGTCCGGGGAGCTGTTTTTT CACRRGAGGSGELFF
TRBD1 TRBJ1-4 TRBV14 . TGTGCCAGCAGCCCGGGACAGGCCAATGAAAAACTGTTTTTT CASSPGQANEKLFF
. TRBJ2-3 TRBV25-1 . TGTGCCAGCAGTGAACTTATGGATACGCAGTATTTT CASSELMDTQYF
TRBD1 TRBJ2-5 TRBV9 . TGTGCCAGCAGCGTGAGAGCGGACAGGGTGGAAGAGACCCAGTACTTC CASSVRADRVEETQYF
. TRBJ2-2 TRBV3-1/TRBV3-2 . TGTGCCAGCAGCCAGGGACTCCCCACCGGGGAGCTGTTTTTT CASSQGLPTGELFF
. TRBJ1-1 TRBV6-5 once TGTGCCAGCAAGGGGAATTGGAACACTGAAGCTTTCTTT CASKGNWNTEAFF
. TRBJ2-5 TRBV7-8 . TGTGCCAGCAGCCTTGGGGGCGGGAGAAGAGAGACCCAGTACTTC CASSLGGGRRETQYF
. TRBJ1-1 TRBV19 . TGTGCCAGTAGTATCGGGGGGGGAGGCACTGAAGCTTTCTTT CASSIGGGGTEAFF
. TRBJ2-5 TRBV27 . TGTGCCAGCAGGCGGGAAAGGGAAGAGACCCAGTACTTC CASRREREETQYF
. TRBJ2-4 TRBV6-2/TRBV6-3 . TGTGCCAGCAGTTACTCCCTCGTAAACATTCAGTACTTC CASSYSLVNIQYF
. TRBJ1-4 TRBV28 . TGTGCCAGCAGTTTGGGAGTAGATGAAAAACTGTTTTTT CASSLGVDEKLFF
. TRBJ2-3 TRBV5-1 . TGCGCCAGCAGCTTGGCAGGGATGAGCACAGATACGCAGTATTTT CASSLAGMSTDTQYF
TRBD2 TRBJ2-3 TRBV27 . TGTGCCAGCAGTTCGTTAGCGGGGGTTGGCACAGATACGCAGTATTTT CASSSLAGVGTDTQYF
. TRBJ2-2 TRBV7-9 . TGTGCCAGCAGCTTTGGACAGACGAACACCGGGGAGCTGTTTTTT CASSFGQTNTGELFF
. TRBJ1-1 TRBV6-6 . TGTGCCAGCAGACAACAGGTTACTAACACTGAAGCTTTCTTT CASRQQVTNTEAFF
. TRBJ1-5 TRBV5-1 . TGCGCCAGCAGCTTAGGCGGGGAGGATCAGCCCCAGCATTTT CASSLGGEDQPQHF
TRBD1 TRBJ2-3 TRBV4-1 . TGCGCCAGCAGCCACGGGACAGCAAAAACAGATACGCAGTATTTT CASSHGTAKTDTQYF
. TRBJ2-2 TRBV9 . TGTGCCAGCAAGAGAGGGGACACGAACACCGGGGAGCTGTTTTTT CASKRGDTNTGELFF
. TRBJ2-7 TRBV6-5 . TGTGCCAGCAGTTGGGCGTCCTACGAGCAGTACTTC CASSWASYEQYF
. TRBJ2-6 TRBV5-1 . TGCGCCAGCAGCTTGGGGAGAATAATCAACTCTGGGGCCAACGTCCTGACTTTC CASSLGRIINSGANVLTF